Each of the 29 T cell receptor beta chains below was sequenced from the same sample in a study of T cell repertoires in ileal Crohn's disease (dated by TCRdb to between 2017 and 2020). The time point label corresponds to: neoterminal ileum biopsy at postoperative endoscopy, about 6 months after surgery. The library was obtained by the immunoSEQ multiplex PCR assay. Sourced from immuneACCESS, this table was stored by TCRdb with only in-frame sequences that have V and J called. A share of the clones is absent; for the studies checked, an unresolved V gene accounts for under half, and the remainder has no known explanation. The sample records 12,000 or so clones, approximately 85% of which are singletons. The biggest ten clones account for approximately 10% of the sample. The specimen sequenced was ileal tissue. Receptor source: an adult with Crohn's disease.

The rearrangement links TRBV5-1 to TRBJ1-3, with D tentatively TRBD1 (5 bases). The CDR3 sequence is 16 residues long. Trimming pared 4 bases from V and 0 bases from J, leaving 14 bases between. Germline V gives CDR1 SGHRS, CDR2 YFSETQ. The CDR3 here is CASSPTGLASGNTIYF. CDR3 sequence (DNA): TGCGCCAGCAGCCCGACGGGACTGGCCTCTGGAAACACCATATATTTT.

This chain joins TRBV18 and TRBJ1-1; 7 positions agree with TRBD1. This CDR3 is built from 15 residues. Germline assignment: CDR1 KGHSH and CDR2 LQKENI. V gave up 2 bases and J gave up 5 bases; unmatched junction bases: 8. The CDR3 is CASSPSQTGKTEAFF. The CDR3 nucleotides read TGTGCCAGCTCACCAAGTCAGACAGGGAAGACTGAAGCTTTCTTT.

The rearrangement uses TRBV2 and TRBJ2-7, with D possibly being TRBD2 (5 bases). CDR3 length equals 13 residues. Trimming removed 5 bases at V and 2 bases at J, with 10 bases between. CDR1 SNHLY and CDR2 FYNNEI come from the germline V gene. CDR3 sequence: CASSIEGTYEQYF. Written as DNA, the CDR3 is TGTGCCAGCAGTATTGAGGGCACCTACGAGCAGTACTTC.

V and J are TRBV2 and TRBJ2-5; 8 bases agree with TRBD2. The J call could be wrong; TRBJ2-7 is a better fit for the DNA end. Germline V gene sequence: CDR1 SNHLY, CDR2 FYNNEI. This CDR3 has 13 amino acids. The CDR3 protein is CASRATSVYEQYF. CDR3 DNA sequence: TGTGCCAGCAGAGCGACTAGCGTCTACGAGCAGTACTTC.

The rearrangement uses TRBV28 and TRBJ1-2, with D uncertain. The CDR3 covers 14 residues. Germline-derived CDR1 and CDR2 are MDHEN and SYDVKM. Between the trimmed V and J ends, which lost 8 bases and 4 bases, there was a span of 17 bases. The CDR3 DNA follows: TGTGCCAGCGCCATCCTCGCTGGGAGCTATGGCTACACCTTC. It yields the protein CASAILAGSYGYTF.

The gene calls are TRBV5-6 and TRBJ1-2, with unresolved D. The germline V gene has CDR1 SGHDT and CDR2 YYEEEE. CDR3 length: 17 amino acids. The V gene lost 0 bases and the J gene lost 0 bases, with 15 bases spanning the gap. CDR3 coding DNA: TGTGCCAGCAGCTTGGCGGGTTCGGGGTCCGCTAACTATGGCTACACCTTC. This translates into CASSLAGSGSANYGYTF.

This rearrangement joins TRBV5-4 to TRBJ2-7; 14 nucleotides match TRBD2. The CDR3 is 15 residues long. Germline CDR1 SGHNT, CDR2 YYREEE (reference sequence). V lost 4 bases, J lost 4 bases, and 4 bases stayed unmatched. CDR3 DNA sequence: TGTGCCAGCAGCGCAGGGACTAGCGGGGGATACGAGCAGTACTTC. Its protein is CASSAGTSGGYEQYF.

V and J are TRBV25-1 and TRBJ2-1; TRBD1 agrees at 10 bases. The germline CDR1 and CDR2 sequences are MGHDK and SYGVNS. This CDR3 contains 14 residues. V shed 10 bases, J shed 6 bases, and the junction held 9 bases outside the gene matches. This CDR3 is CATYGTGVSNEQFF. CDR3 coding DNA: TGTGCCACCTACGGGACAGGGGTATCCAATGAGCAGTTCTTC.

The CDR3 loop is CASSLGGTGGFTEAFF. CDR3 nucleotide sequence: TGCGCCAGCAGCTTGGGCGGGACAGGGGGCTTCACTGAAGCTTTCTTT. The chain uses TRBV5-1 and TRBJ1-1; 12 nucleotides agree with TRBD1. J was trimmed by 4 bases and V by 0 bases; bases with no gene match: 4. This CDR3 has 16 residues. Germline loops: CDR1 SGHRS, CDR2 YFSETQ.

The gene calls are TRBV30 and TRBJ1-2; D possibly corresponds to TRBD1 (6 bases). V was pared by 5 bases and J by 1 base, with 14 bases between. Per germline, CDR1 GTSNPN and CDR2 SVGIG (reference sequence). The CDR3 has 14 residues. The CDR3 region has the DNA TGTGCCTGGGCTCTGATGGACAGTAACTATGGCTACACCTTC. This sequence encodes CAWALMDSNYGYTF.

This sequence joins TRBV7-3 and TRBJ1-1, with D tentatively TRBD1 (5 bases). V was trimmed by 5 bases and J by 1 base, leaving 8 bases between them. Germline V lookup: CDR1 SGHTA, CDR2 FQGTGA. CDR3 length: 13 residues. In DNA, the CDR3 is TGTGCCAGCAGCCTCCAGGGGAACACTGAAGCTTTCTTT. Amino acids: CASSLQGNTEAFF.

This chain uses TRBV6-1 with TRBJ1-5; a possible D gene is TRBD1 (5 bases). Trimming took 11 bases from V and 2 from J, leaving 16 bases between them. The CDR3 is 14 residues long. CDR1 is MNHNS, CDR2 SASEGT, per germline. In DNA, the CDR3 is TGTGCCGGCGACCAGGGAGGCGGCAATCAGCCCCAGCATTTT. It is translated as CAGDQGGGNQPQHF.

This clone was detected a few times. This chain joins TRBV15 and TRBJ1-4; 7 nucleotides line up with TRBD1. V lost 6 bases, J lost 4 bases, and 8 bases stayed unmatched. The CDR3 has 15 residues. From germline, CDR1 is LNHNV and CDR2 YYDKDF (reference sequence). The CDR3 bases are TGTGCCACCAGTCGCCTCGGGACAGTTAATGAAAAACTGTTTTTT. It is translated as CATSRLGTVNEKLFF.

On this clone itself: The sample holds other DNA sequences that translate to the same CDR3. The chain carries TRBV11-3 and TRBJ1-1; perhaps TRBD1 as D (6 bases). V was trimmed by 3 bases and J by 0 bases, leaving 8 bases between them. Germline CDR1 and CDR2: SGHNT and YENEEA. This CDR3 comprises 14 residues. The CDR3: CASSFRQVNTEAFF. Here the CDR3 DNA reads TGTGCCAGCAGCTTTAGACAGGTGAACACTGAAGCTTTCTTT.

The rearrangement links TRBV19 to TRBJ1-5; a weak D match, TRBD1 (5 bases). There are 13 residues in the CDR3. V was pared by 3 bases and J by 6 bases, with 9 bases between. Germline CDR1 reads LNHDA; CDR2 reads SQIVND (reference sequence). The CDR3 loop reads CASSMGRGQPQHF. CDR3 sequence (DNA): TGTGCCAGTAGTATGGGAAGGGGTCAGCCCCAGCATTTT.

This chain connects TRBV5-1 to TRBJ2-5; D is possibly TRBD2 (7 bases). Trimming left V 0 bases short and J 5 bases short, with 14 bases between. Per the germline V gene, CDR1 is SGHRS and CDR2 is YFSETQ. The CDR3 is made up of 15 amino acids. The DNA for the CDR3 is TGCGCCAGCAGCTTGGTCGGCGGGGGCGGGGAGACCCAGTACTTC. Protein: CASSLVGGGGETQYF. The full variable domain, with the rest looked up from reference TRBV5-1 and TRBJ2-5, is KAGVTQTPRYLIKTRGQQVTLSCSPISGHRSVSWYQQTPGQGLQFLFEYFSETQRNKGNFPGRFSGRQFSNSRSEMNVSTLELGDSALYLCASSLVGGGGETQYFGPGTRLLVL.

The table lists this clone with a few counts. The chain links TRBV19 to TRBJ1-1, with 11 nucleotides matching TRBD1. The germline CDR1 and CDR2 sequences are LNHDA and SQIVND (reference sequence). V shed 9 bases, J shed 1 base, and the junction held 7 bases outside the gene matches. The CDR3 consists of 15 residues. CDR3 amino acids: CASQDRGRGNTEAFF. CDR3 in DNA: TGTGCCAGCCAGGACAGGGGGCGAGGGAACACTGAAGCTTTCTTT.

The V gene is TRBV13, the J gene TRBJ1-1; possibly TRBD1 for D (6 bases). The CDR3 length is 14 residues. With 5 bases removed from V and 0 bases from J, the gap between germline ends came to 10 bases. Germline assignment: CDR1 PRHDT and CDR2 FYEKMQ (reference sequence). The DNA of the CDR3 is TGTGCCAGCAGCAATAGACAGGTGAACACTGAAGCTTTCTTT. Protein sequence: CASSNRQVNTEAFF.

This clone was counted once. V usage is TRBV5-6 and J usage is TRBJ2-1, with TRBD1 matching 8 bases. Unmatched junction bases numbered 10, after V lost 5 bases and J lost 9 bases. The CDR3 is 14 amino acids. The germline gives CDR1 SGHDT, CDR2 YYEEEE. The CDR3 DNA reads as TGTGCCAGCAGAGGTGGTGGCAGGGGGCTTGAGCAGTTCTTC. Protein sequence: CASRGGGRGLEQFF.

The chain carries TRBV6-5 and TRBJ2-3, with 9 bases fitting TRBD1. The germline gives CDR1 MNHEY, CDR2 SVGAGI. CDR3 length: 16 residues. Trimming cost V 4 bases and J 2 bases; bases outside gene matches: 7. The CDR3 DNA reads TGTGCCAGCAGTTTCCTGGGACAGGGCCTCACAGATACGCAGTATTTT. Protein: CASSFLGQGLTDTQYF.

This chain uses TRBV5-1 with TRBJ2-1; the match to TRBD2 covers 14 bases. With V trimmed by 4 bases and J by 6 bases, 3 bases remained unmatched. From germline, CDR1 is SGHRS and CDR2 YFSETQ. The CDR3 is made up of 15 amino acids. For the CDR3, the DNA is TGCGCCAGCAGCAAGGGGACTAGCGGGAGCAATGAGCAGTTCTTC. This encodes CASSKGTSGSNEQFF.

The CDR3 DNA reads TGTGCCAGCAGCCGAATGGGAGGTGGGCGCGAGCAGTACTTC. Its translation: CASSRMGGGREQYF. V gene TRBV7-3 combines with J gene TRBJ2-5; maybe TRBD2 (6 bases). The end of the DNA is better explained by TRBJ2-7, so the J call may be wrong. The CDR3 length is 14 residues. Germline V CDR1 and CDR2: SGHTA, FQGTGA.

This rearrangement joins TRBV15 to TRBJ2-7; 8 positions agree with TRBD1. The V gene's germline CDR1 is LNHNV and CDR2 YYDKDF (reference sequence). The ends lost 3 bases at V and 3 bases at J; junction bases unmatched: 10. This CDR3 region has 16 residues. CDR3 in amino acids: CATSSARTGYHYEQYF. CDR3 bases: TGTGCCACCAGCAGCGCCCGGACAGGGTATCACTACGAGCAGTACTTC.

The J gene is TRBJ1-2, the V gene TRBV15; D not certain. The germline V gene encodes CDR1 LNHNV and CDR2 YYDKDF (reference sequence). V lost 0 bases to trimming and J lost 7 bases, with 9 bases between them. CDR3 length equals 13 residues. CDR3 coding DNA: TGTGCCACCAGCAGAGAAGACGGGTTTGGCTACACCTTC. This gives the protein CATSREDGFGYTF.

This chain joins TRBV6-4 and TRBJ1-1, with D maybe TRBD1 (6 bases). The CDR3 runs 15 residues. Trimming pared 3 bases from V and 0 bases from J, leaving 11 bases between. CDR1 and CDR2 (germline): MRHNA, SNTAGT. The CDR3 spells CASSEEDSMNTEAFF. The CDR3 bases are TGTGCCAGCAGTGAGGAGGACAGCATGAACACTGAAGCTTTCTTT.

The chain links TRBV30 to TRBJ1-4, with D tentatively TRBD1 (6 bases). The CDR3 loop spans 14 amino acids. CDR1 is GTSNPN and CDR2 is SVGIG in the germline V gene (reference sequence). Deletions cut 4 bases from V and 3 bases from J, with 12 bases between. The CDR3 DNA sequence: TGTGCCTGGACCCAGGGGAAATCTAATGAAAAACTGTTTTTT. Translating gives CAWTQGKSNEKLFF.

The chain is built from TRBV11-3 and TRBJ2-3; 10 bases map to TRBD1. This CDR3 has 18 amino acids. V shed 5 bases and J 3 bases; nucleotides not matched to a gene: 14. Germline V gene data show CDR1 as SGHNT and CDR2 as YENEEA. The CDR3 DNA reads TGTGCCAGCAGCCCCCGACAGGGGGCAACTTGGAAAACAGATACGCAGTATTTT. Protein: CASSPRQGATWKTDTQYF.

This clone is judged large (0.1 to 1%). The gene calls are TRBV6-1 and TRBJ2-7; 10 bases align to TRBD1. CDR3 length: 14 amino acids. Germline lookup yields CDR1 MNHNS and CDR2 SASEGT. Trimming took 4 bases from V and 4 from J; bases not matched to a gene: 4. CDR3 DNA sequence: TGTGCCAGCAGTGCGTGGACAGGGGGTTACGAGCAGTACTTC. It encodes CASSAWTGGYEQYF.

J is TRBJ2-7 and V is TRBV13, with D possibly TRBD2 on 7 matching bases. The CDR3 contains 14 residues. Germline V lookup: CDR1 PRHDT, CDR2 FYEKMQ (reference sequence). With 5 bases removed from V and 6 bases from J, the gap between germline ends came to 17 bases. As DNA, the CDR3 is TGTGCCAGCAGCCGGGGAGGGGGGGCCCTCGAGCAGTACTTC. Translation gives CASSRGGGALEQYF.